This T cell receptor (beta chain) was observed in a study of T cell changes during pregnancy in multiple sclerosis. Germline V lookup: CDR1 MGHRA, CDR2 YSYEKL. The CDR3 is 16 residues long. V gave up 4 bases and J gave up 4 bases; unmatched junction bases: 9. The protocol was immunoSEQ multiplex PCR, while the TCRdb copy is restricted to in-frame clones and leaves out a portion. This sample has 80,000 to 100,000 clones, with 91% found just once. This receptor was obtained from a female donor in good health, enrolled as a control in a pregnancy study. The sample in question was peripheral blood, obtained after pregnancy. This chain uses TRBV4-1 with TRBJ2-2, with 7 bases fitting TRBD1. Here the CDR3 reads CASSRDRQGRTGELFF. The CDR3 nucleotides read TGCGCCAGCAGCCGAGATAGACAGGGACGCACCGGGGAGCTGTTTTTT.